What follows are 5 T cell receptor beta chains derived from one specimen sequenced in a study of OX40 agonist ivuxolimab in advanced cancers. Some clones are missing from TCRdb's copy, which holds only in-frame ones; the method was immunoSEQ multiplex PCR. Here the sample spans more than 40,000 clones, roughly 90% being singletons. The sample in question was CD4+ or CD8+ T cells sorted from blood, obtained in a trial of the OX40 agonist ivuxolimab. These receptors all come from an adult with an advanced solid tumor such as melanoma, head and neck, liver or kidney cancer.

The chain combines TRBV29-1 with TRBJ2-5; the D is unclear. V dropped 2 bases and J dropped 1 base, with 23 bases sitting between them. The germline CDR1 and CDR2 sequences are SQVTM and ANQGSEA. The length of the CDR3 is 18 residues. The CDR3 here is CSVERSLGSAASQETQYF. In DNA form, the CDR3 reads TGCAGCGTTGAAAGGTCCTTGGGGTCCGCAGCTTCCCAAGAGACCCAGTACTTC.

This chain uses TRBV11-2 with TRBJ2-7; no definite D call. The V and J ends lost 5 bases and 2 bases respectively, with 4 bases between them. The germline gives CDR1 SGHAT, CDR2 FQNNGV. The CDR3 runs 11 residues. The CDR3 sequence is CASSQAYEQYF. CDR3 nucleotide sequence: TGTGCCAGCAGCCAGGCCTACGAGCAGTACTTC.

This sequence joins TRBV2 and TRBJ1-6; the match to TRBD1 covers 9 bases. Germline V gene sequence: CDR1 SNHLY, CDR2 FYNNEI. V was clipped by 4 bases and J by 9 bases; unmatched bases: 1. The CDR3 length is 13 residues. The CDR3 here is CASSGQGVSPLHF. The DNA for the CDR3 is TGTGCCAGCAGTGGACAGGGGGTTTCACCCCTCCACTTT.

The V gene is TRBV28, the J gene TRBJ1-5; TRBD1 agrees at 8 bases. V trimming: 5 bases; J trimming: 2 bases; junction bases outside the gene matches: 23. The CDR3 has 21 amino acids. Germline assignment: CDR1 MDHEN and CDR2 SYDVKM. The chain's CDR3 is CASSVREYQGAFLVGNQPQHF. In DNA, the CDR3 is TGTGCCAGCAGTGTCCGCGAATACCAGGGGGCTTTCTTGGTGGGCAATCAGCCCCAGCATTTT. The whole variable domain, filled in from reference TRBV28 and TRBJ1-5, reads DVKVTQSSRYLVKRTGEKVFLECVQDMDHENMFWYRQDPGLGLRLIYFSYDVKMKEKGDIPEGYSVSREKKERFSLILESASTNQTSMYLCASSVREYQGAFLVGNQPQHFGDGTRLSIL.

The genes are TRBV4-3 and TRBJ2-7; 7 bases map to TRBD1. The CDR3 is 17 residues long. Germline V gives CDR1 LGHNA, CDR2 YSLEER. The trim removed 0 bases at V and 3 bases at J, leaving 11 bases unmatched. The CDR3 coding sequence is TGCGCCAGCAGCCAAGAAGGGGGCGGTCTCGGCAGCTACGAGCAGTACTTC. It yields the protein CASSQEGGGLGSYEQYF.